A selection of T cell receptor beta chains follows, all from one sample in a study of shared clonotypes between healthy human individuals. This table comes from immunoSEQ multiplex PCR, and its TCRdb copy is limited to in-frame clones, with some not included. The sample includes some 2.3 million clones, 80% to 95% of them seen just once. Sequences were obtained from naive CD4+ T cells from PBMCs. The source of these receptors is a man between 18 and 29 years old in good health. Some clones in this sample may be carry-over from other donors' samples. CDR3s leave out the opening cysteine and the closing phenylalanine or tryptophan.

j_gene: TRBJ2-1; v_gene: TRBV28; len: 13; CDR3aa: ASSSGTGEKLEQF
j_gene: TRBJ2-7; v_gene: TRBV5-4; len: 12; CDR3aa: ASSHPSATYEQY
j_gene: TRBJ2-3; v_gene: TRBV7-9; len: 13; CDR3aa: ASSLASGTTDTQY
j_gene: TRBJ1-6; v_gene: TRBV4-2; len: 11; CDR3aa: ASSQDSGSPLH
j_gene: TRBJ2-7; v_gene: TRBV28; len: 12; CDR3aa: ASSLPGTSKEQY
j_gene: TRBJ1-2; v_gene: TRBV2; len: 12; CDR3aa: ASILQGANYGYT
j_gene: TRBJ2-6; v_gene: TRBV5-4; len: 15; CDR3aa: ASSLAVPSAGANVLT
j_gene: TRBJ1-1; v_gene: TRBV20-1; len: 9; CDR3aa: STRQNTEAF
j_gene: TRBJ2-7; v_gene: TRBV5-1; len: 12; CDR3aa: ASSLVAGAYEQY
j_gene: TRBJ2-2; v_gene: TRBV2; len: 12; CDR3aa: ASSALPGTGELF
j_gene: TRBJ2-1; v_gene: TRBV5-1; len: 12; CDR3aa: ASSYDGLYNEQF
j_gene: TRBJ2-5; v_gene: TRBV28; len: 13; CDR3aa: ASSSSGTGQETQY
j_gene: TRBJ1-5; v_gene: TRBV18; len: 12; CDR3aa: ASSPSRGGQPQH
j_gene: TRBJ2-2; v_gene: TRBV11-2; len: 13; CDR3aa: ATHRGAMNTGELF
j_gene: TRBJ2-1; v_gene: TRBV9; len: 14; CDR3aa: ASSVALSGGDNEQF
j_gene: TRBJ2-5; v_gene: TRBV28; len: 15; CDR3aa: ASSFPGLKAVGETQY
j_gene: TRBJ2-1; v_gene: TRBV19; len: 15; CDR3aa: ASSKGTSGSNYNEQF
j_gene: TRBJ1-5; v_gene: TRBV27; len: 18; CDR3aa: ASTITRGQGARVYYQPQH
j_gene: TRBJ1-5; v_gene: TRBV2; len: 11; CDR3aa: ASSEMGGQPQH
j_gene: TRBJ1-5; v_gene: TRBV5-1; len: 12; CDR3aa: ASSLGLSNQPQH
j_gene: TRBJ1-1; v_gene: TRBV5-4; len: 13; CDR3aa: ASSLGQGLNTEAF
j_gene: TRBJ2-1; v_gene: TRBV7-9; len: 11; CDR3aa: ATHRGEFNEQF
j_gene: TRBJ2-7; v_gene: TRBV5-4; len: 13; CDR3aa: ASNLRGSDLAEQY
j_gene: TRBJ2-7; v_gene: TRBV9; len: 12; CDR3aa: ASSVEPNRVEQY
j_gene: TRBJ2-5; v_gene: TRBV11-2; len: 12; CDR3aa: ASSQRASGETQY
j_gene: TRBJ1-2; v_gene: TRBV19; len: 12; CDR3aa: ASSPQQGWYGYT
j_gene: TRBJ2-2; v_gene: TRBV19; len: 14; CDR3aa: ASSISPGANTGELF
j_gene: TRBJ2-5; v_gene: TRBV28; len: 13; CDR3aa: ASSSVQGGTETQY
j_gene: TRBJ1-2; v_gene: TRBV5-5; len: 12; CDR3aa: ASYPQPDSYGYT
j_gene: TRBJ2-1; v_gene: TRBV13; len: 13; CDR3aa: ASSFPGLSGNEQF
j_gene: TRBJ2-1; v_gene: TRBV29-1; len: 14; CDR3aa: SGDRGPERDYNEQF
j_gene: TRBJ2-4; v_gene: TRBV30; len: 9; CDR3aa: AWGDRNIQY
j_gene: TRBJ2-7; v_gene: TRBV5-1; len: 11; CDR3aa: ASSEGLVYEQY
j_gene: TRBJ1-3; v_gene: TRBV2; len: 13; CDR3aa: ASSEESFSGNTIY
j_gene: TRBJ1-4; v_gene: TRBV18; len: 15; CDR3aa: ASSPLGKVQSYEKLF
j_gene: TRBJ1-1; v_gene: TRBV28; len: 16; CDR3aa: ASSPGRGLASLNTEAF
j_gene: TRBJ2-1; v_gene: TRBV9; len: 13; CDR3aa: ASSVAGGIYNEQF
j_gene: TRBJ2-7; v_gene: TRBV7-8; len: 12; CDR3aa: ASSLGGDIGEQY
j_gene: TRBJ2-4; v_gene: TRBV5-6; len: 13; CDR3aa: ASSQIGAAKNIQY
j_gene: TRBJ2-2; v_gene: TRBV5-1; len: 14; CDR3aa: ASSILLAGGTGELF
j_gene: TRBJ2-2; v_gene: TRBV6-5; len: 13; CDR3aa: ASREVGRVTGELF
j_gene: TRBJ2-1; v_gene: TRBV7-2; len: 15; CDR3aa: ASSLAIQGAGLNEQF